This T cell receptor beta chain was sequenced in a study of shared clonotypes between healthy human individuals. Germline V lookup: CDR1 SGHVS, CDR2 FNYEAQ. Germline trimming cut 3 bases from V and 1 base from J; bases unmatched to any gene: 7. This CDR3 comprises 16 residues. Study-wide points: The represented genetic and exposure-history diversity was limited by the small number of donors.

The material for each subset, its genomic DNA, was split evenly across several immunoSEQ plates. Data came from immunoSEQ multiplex PCR; TCRdb stores just in-frame clones and leaves some out. This table has around 1.9 million clones, 85% to 95% appearing once. As regards this clone: The target antigen is unknown.

The naive CD8 fraction comprised CD45RO-negative cells positively selected for CCR7 and excluded terminally differentiated effector memory CD45RA+ cells. This sequence was found in a man younger than 35 in good health. Some clones in this sample may be carry-over from other donors' samples. The sample consisted of naive CD8+ T cells from PBMCs. This chain links TRBV7-6 with TRBJ2-3, with 7 bases fitting TRBD2. CDR3: CASSFFREDRTDTQYF. CDR3 nucleotide sequence: TGTGCCAGCAGCTTTTTTCGGGAGGACCGCACAGATACGCAGTATTTT.